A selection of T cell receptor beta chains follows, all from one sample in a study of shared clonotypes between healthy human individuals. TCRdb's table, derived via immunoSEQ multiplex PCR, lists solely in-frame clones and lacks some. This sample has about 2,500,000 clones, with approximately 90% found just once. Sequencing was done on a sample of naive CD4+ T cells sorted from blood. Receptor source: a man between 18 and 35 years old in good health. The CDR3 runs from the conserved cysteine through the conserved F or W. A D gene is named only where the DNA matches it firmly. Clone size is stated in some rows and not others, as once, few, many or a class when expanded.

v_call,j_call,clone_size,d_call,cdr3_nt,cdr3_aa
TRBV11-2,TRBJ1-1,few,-,TGTGCCAGCAGCGATTCAACCCCAAGCAAGGGATCTCCCGAAGCTTTCTTT,CASSDSTPSKGSPEAFF
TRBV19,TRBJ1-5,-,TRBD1,TGTGCCAGTAGTCCGGGACAGAATCAGCCCCAGCATTTT,CASSPGQNQPQHF
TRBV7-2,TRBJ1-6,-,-,TGTGCCAGCAGCGGCAGGAACTCCTATAATTCACCCCTCCACTTT,CASSGRNSYNSPLHF
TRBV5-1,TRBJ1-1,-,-,TGCGCCAGCAGCTTGGTCGGAGGCGCTGAAGCTTTCTTT,CASSLVGGAEAFF
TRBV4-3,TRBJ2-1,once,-,TGCGCCAGCAGCCAAGATTACGGGTTTACGGAGCAGTTCTTC,CASSQDYGFTEQFF
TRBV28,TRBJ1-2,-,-,TGTGCCAGCAGTCCTCAGTACTATGGCTACACCTTC,CASSPQYYGYTF
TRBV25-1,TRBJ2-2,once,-,-,CASSVGFGAGELFF
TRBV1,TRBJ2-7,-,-,TGCACCAGCAGCCCCGATGACCGGGACACCACTTACAAAAGCTCCTACGAGCAGTACTTC,CTSSPDDRDTTYKSSYEQYF
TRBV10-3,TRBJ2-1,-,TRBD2,TGTGCCACGGAACTAGCGCATGAGCAGTTCTTC,CATELAHEQFF
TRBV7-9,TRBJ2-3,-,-,TGTGCCAGCAGCTTAGGGTTATCGGATACGCAGTATTTT,CASSLGLSDTQYF
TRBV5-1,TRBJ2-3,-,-,TGCGCCAGCAGCTTGGTAGGGGCCCCAGATACGCAGTATTTT,CASSLVGAPDTQYF
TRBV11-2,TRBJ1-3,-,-,TGTGCCAGCAGCGGGGGCATCGGGCCTGGAAACACCATATATTTT,CASSGGIGPGNTIYF
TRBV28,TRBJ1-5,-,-,TGTGCCAGCAGCTACCGTGGGGGTTCGGATCAGCCCCAGCATTTT,CASSYRGGSDQPQHF
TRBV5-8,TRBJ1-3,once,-,TGTGCCAGCAGATTTGGCCACTCTGGAAACACCATATATTTT,CASRFGHSGNTIYF
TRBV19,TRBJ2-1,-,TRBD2,TGTGCCAGTAGTATCGGAGCGGGGGGGTCCTCCTACAATGAGCAGTTCTTC,CASSIGAGGSSYNEQFF
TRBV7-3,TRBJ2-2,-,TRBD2,TGTGCCAGCAGCTTATCGGGCGGTCTAGCGGGCACCGGGGAGCTGTTTTTT,CASSLSGGLAGTGELFF
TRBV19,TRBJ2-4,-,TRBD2,TGTGCCAGTAGTGCGGGACTAGACGAAAACATTCAGTACTTC,CASSAGLDENIQYF
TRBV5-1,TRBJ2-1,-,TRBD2,TGCGCCAGCAGTCCTAGCGGGGGACGCTACAATGAGCAGTTCTTC,CASSPSGGRYNEQFF
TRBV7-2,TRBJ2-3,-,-,TGTGCCAGCAGCTTAGTATCGAGCACAGATACGCAGTATTTT,CASSLVSSTDTQYF
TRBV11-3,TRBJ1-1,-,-,TGTGCCAGCAGCTGGAGTGAGAGGACTGAAGCTTTCTTT,CASSWSERTEAFF
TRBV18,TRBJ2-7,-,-,TGTGCCAGCCTCCGGGACATCGGAGGCGAGCAGTACTTC,CASLRDIGGEQYF
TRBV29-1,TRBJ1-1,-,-,TGCAGCGCTTTAATATCGAACACTGAAGCTTTCTTT,CSALISNTEAFF
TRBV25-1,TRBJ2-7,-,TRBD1,TGTGCCAGCAGTGATCCGGGACAGGGTAATTACGAGCAGTACTTC,CASSDPGQGNYEQYF
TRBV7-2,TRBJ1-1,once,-,TGTGCCAGCAGCCCACCCCGCAAACAGTCGAACACTGAAGCTTTCTTT,CASSPPRKQSNTEAFF
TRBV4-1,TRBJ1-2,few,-,TGCGCCAGCAGCCAACAAGGGGACTATGGCTACACCTTC,CASSQQGDYGYTF
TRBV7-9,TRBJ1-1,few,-,TGTGCCAGCAGCCTCGAGAAGGGTGAAGCTTTCTTT,CASSLEKGEAFF
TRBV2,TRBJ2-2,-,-,TGTGCCAGCAGCCTTGGACAGACTAACACCGGGGAGCTGTTTTTT,CASSLGQTNTGELFF
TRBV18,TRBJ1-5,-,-,TGTGCCAGCTCACTGGACCTTAGCAATCAGCCCCAGCATTTT,CASSLDLSNQPQHF
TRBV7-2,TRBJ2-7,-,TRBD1,TGTGCCAGCAGCTTTGGGGACAGGGCCTACGAGCAGTACTTC,CASSFGDRAYEQYF
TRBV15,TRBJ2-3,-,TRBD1,TGTGCCACCAGCAGAGATATAGGGACAGGAGGGGATACGCAGTATTTT,CATSRDIGTGGDTQYF
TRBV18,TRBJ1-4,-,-,TGTGCCACCTCAAGTAATAATGAAAAACTGTTTTTT,CATSSNNEKLFF
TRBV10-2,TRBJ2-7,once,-,TGCGCCAGCAGGGGGGTTCCCTCCTACGAGCAGTACTTC,CASRGVPSYEQYF
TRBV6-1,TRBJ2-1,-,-,TGTGCCAGCAGTTTCGGACAATCCTACAATGAGCAGTTCTTC,CASSFGQSYNEQFF
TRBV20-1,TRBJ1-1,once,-,TGCAGTGCTGGACGGTTGCTTGGAGCTTTCTTT,CSAGRLLGAFF
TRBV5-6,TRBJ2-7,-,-,TGTGCCAGCAGCTTGGTTGGGGGCGCTATATCCTACGAGCAGTACTTC,CASSLVGGAISYEQYF
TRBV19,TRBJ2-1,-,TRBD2,TGTGCCAGTACTCCCCTCGGGACTAGCGACAATGAGCAGTTCTTC,CASTPLGTSDNEQFF
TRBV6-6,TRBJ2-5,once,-,TGTGCCAGCATCTCTTTCCCTACTCAAGAGACCCAGTACTTC,CASISFPTQETQYF
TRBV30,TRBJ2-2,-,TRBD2,TGTGCCTGGAGCTTGCGGGGGACCGGGGAGCTGTTTTTT,CAWSLRGTGELFF
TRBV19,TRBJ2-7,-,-,TGTGCCAGTACCGGACCTGGGCAACAGACCTACGAGCAGTACTTC,CASTGPGQQTYEQYF
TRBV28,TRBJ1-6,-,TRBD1,TGTGCCAGCAGTTTTTTCCCCGGGACAGGGGGCTATAATTCACCCCTCCACTTT,CASSFFPGTGGYNSPLHF
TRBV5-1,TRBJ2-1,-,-,TGCGCCAGCAGCTTCAACGTGGGAGAGGGGTACAATGAGCAGTTCTTC,CASSFNVGEGYNEQFF
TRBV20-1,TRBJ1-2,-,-,TGCAGTGTTCAGGGCTACACCTTC,CSVQGYTF